Each of the 15 T cell receptor beta chains below was sequenced from the same sample in a study of T cells expressing NK-cell markers. Reanalyzing the 5' RACE reads, TCRdb keeps one entry per CDR3 protein, without DNA. The sample holds a few hundred thousand distinct CDR3 sequences. What was sequenced was blood T cells: a sorted CD56 or NKG2C T cell subset, CD4+ or CD8+ T cells, or bulk PBMC T cells (not recorded which). Source of these receptors: a man aged 18 to 69 in good health.

The chain links TRBV6-4 to TRBJ2-1; with no DNA, the TCRdb D assignment of TRBD1 cannot be verified. This CDR3 is 15 amino acids long. From germline, CDR1 is MRHNA and CDR2 SNTAGT. This CDR3 is CASSPKQGAIGEQFF.

The chain couples TRBV4-2 to TRBJ1-4; TCRdb calls TRBD1, which cannot be checked without DNA. Germline V lookup: CDR1 LGHNA, CDR2 YNFKEQ. This CDR3 comprises 16 residues. The CDR3 reads CASSRTGDRLNEKLFF.

The chain employs TRBV7-8 and TRBJ2-2; the D gene TCRdb calls, TRBD2, cannot be checked with no DNA. This CDR3 is built from 18 residues. The germline CDR1 and CDR2 sequences are SGHVS and FQNEAQ. CDR3 region: CASSLFLFDSGYTGELFF.

The chain is built from TRBV13 and TRBJ2-1. The CDR3 consists of 11 residues. Looked up from germline, CDR1 is PRHDT and CDR2 is FYEKMQ (reference sequence). CDR3 protein: CASSGYREKFF.

This chain uses TRBV6-2 or TRBV6-3 with TRBJ2-3; TCRdb's D gene call, TRBD1, goes unchecked for lack of DNA. The CDR3 contains 19 residues. Per germline, CDR1 MNHEY and CDR2 SVGEGT. CDR3 residues: CASSFTLGETGAVIDTQYF.

The chain carries TRBV7-2 and TRBJ1-4. Germline V gene sequence: CDR1 SGHTA, CDR2 FQGNSA. There are 15 residues in the CDR3. The CDR3 reads CASSSQRRPNEKLFF. Using reference TRBV7-2 and TRBJ1-4 for the parts outside the CDR3, the full variable domain is GAGVSQSPSNKVTEKGKDVELRCDPISGHTALYWYRQSLGQGLEFLIYFQGNSAPDKSGLPSDRFSAERTGGSVSTLTIQRTQQEDSAVYLCASSSQRRPNEKLFFGSGTQLSVL.

This CDR3 reads CSAKQGAGTDTQYF. This chain connects TRBV20-1 to TRBJ2-3; no DNA is available, so the TRBD1 call from TCRdb remains unchecked. The CDR3 sequence is 14 residues long. Germline-derived CDR1 and CDR2 are DFQATT and SNEGSKA (reference sequence).

The V gene is TRBV18, the J gene TRBJ2-7; the D gene TCRdb calls, TRBD1, cannot be checked with no DNA. The CDR3 sequence is 13 residues long. Germline CDR1 KGHSH, CDR2 LQKENI. CDR3 amino acids: CASSRRDSDEQYF.

The genes are TRBV12-3 or TRBV12-4 and TRBJ2-1; as DNA is missing, the TRBD1 call by TCRdb cannot be tested. The CDR3 is made up of 15 amino acids. CDR3: CASSEWVVGVLEQFF.

This rearrangement joins TRBV6-2 or TRBV6-3 to TRBJ1-2. Germline CDR1 reads MNHEY; CDR2 reads SVGEGT. The CDR3 consists of 19 residues. This CDR3 reads CASSYFSLTIRSYNYGYTF.

The chain joins TRBV20-1 to TRBJ2-1; the TCRdb call, TRBD1, lacks DNA for checking. Germline-derived CDR1 and CDR2 are DFQATT and SNEGSKA (reference sequence). This CDR3 contains 15 residues. The chain's CDR3 is CSARPPAGARNEQFF.

The rearrangement uses TRBV28 and TRBJ2-7; TCRdb designates TRBD1, a call that cannot be tested without DNA. There are 13 residues in the CDR3. Germline CDR1 MDHEN, CDR2 SYDVKM. Here the CDR3 reads CASARGSTYEQYF. Supplemented by reference TRBV28 and TRBJ2-7, the full variable domain reads DVKVTQSSRYLVKRTGEKVFLECVQDMDHENMFWYRQDPGLGLRLIYFSYDVKMKEKGDIPEGYSVSREKKERFSLILESASTNQTSMYLCASARGSTYEQYFGPGTRLTVT.

The chain employs TRBV9 and TRBJ2-7; the D gene TCRdb calls, TRBD1, cannot be checked with no DNA. The CDR3 has 18 amino acids. Looked up from germline, CDR1 is SGDLS and CDR2 is YYNGEE. The CDR3 region is CASSVSETGTGLWYEQYF.

The gene calls are TRBV6-1 and TRBJ2-3; TCRdb returns TRBD2, unconfirmable since there is no DNA. From germline, CDR1 is MNHNS and CDR2 SASEGT. The CDR3 contains 15 residues. The CDR3 is CASSNTRALTDTQYF.

The rearrangement joins TRBV29-1 to TRBJ1-2. Germline CDR1 SQVTM, CDR2 ANQGSEA. This CDR3 contains 11 residues. The chain's CDR3 is CSARRDYGYTF.